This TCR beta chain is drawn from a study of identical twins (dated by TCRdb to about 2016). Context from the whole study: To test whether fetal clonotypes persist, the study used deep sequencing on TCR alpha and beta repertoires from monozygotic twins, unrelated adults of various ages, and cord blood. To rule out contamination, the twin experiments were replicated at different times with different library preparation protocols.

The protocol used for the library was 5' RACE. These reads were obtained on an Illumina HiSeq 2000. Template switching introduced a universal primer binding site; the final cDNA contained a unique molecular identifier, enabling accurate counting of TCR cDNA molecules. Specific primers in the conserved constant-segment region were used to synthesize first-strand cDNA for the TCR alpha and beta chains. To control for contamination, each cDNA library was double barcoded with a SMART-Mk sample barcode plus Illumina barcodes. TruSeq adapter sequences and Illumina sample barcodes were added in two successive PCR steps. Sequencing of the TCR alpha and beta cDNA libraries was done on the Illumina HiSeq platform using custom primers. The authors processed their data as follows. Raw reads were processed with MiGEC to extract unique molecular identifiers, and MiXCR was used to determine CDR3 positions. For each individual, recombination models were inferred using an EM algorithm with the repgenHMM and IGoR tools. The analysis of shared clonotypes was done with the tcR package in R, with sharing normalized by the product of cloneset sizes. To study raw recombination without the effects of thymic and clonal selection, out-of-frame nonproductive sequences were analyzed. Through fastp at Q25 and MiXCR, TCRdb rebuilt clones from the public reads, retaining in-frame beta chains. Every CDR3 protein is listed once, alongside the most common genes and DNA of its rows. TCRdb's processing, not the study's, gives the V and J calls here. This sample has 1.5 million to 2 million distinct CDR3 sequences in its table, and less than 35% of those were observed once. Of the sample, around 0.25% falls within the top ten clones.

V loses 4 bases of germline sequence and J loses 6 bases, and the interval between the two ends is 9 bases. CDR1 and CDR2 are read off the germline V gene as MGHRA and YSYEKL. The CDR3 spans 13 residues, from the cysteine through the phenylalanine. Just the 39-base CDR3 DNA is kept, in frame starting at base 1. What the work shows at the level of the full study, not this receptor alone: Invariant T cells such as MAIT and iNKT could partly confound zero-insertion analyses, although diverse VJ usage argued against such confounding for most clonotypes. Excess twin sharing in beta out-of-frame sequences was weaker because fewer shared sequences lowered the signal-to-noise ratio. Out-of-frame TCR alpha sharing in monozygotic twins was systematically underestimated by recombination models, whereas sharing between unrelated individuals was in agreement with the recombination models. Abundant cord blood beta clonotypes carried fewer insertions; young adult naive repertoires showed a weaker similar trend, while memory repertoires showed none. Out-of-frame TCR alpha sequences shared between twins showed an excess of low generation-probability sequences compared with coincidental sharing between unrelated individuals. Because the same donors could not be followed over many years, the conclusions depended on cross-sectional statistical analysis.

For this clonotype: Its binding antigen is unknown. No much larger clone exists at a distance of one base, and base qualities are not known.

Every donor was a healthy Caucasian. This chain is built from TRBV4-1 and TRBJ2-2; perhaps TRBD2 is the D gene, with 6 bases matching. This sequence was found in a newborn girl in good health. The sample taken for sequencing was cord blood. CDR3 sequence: CASSRLGAGELFF. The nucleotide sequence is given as TGCGCCAGCAGCCGACTAGGGGCCGGGGAGCTGTTTTTT.